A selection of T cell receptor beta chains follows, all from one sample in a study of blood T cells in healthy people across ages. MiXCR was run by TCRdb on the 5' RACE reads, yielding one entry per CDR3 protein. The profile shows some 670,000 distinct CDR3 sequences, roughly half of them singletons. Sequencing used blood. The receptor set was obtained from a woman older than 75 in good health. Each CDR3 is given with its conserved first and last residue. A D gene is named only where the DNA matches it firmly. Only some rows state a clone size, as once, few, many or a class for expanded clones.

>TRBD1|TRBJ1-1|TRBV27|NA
TGTGCCAGCAGTTTAGATACAGGGGTGAACACTGAAGCTTTCTTT
CASSLDTGVNTEAFF
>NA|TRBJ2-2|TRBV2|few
TGTGCCAGCATCGGGACACCCTTAAACACCGGGGAGCTGTTTTTT
CASIGTPLNTGELFF
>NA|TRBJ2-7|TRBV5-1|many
TGCGCCAGCAGCTTCGATCGAGGCGAGCAGTACTTC
CASSFDRGEQYF
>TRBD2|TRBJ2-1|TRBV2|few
TGTGCCAGCAGTAAGGGGACTAGCCAGTTCTTC
CASSKGTSQFF
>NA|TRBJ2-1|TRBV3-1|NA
TGTGCCAGCAGCCGCCAGACACCCTCCTACAATGAGCAGTTCTTC
CASSRQTPSYNEQFF
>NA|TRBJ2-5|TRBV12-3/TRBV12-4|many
TGTGCCAGCAGTCTCGGGGGGCCTAATCAGTACTTC
CASSLGGPNQYF
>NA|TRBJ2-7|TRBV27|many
TGTGCCAGCAGTTTCCGGACTCCGAGCTCCTACGAGCAGTACTTC
CASSFRTPSSYEQYF
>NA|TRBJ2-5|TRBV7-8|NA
TGTGCCAGCAGCTTAGTGGTCGATTCTCTGGGAAAGACCCAGTACTTC
CASSLVVDSLGKTQYF
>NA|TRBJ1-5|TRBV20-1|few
TGCAGTGCGCTCCCAGGGGGCAATCAGCCCCAGCATTTT
CSALPGGNQPQHF
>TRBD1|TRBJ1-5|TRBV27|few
TGTGCCAGCAGTTTACCGGAGTATCGGGACAGGGGGCGTTCTATTGGGCTTAGGCCCCAGCATTTT
CASSLPEYRDRGRSIGLRPQHF
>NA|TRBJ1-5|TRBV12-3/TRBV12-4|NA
TGTGCCAGCAGTTTACGGCAGGGAGGCGTGGGTAATCAGCCCCAGCATTTT
CASSLRQGGVGNQPQHF
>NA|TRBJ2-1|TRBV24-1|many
TGTGCCACCAGTTTTGGGACCAATGAGCAGTTCTTC
CATSFGTNEQFF
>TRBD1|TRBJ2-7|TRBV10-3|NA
TGTGCCATCAGTGCTGGAGGAACCGGGACAGGGCTCGAGCAGTACTTC
CAISAGGTGTGLEQYF
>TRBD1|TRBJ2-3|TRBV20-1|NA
TGCAGTGCTAGATTCAACAGGGGGCGGACAGATACGCAGTATTTT
CSARFNRGRTDTQYF
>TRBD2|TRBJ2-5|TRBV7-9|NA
TGTGCCAGCAGTCGGGGGTCTAGCGGGGTTCAAGAGACCCAGTACTTC
CASSRGSSGVQETQYF
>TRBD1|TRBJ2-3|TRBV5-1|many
TGCGCCAGCAGCCCCGGGACAGGGACTAGCACAGATACGCAGTATTTT
CASSPGTGTSTDTQYF
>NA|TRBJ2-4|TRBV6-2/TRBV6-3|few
TGTGCCAGCAGTTACGGGGGTCGGGGCGGTCAAAACATTCAGTACTTC
CASSYGGRGGQNIQYF
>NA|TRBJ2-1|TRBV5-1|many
TGCGCCAGCTCAAAGGGTGGGGGGTCTAACAATGAGCAGTTCTTC
CASSKGGGSNNEQFF
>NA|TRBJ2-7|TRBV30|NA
TGTGCCTGGAGGAGAGCGGCGGGGCAACCCTACGAGCAGTACTTC
CAWRRAAGQPYEQYF
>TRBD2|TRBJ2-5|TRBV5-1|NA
TGCGCCAGCAGGGCTAGCGGGTACCAAGAGACCCAGTACTTC
CASRASGYQETQYF
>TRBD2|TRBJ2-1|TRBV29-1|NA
TGCAGCCCTCGACTAGCGGGAATTCGGAATGAGCAGTTCTTC
CSPRLAGIRNEQFF
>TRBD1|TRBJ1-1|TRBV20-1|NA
TGCAGTACCCTACCAAGGACAGGTAACACTGAAGCTTTCTTT
CSTLPRTGNTEAFF
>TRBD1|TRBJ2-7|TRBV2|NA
TGTGCCAGCAGTGGGACAGGGAGTATTTCCTACGAGCAGTACTTC
CASSGTGSISYEQYF
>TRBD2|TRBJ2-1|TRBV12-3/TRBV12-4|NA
TGTGCCAGCAGTCAAATAGCGGGAGTGGTTTCCAATGAGCAGTTCTTC
CASSQIAGVVSNEQFF
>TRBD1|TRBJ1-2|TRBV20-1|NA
TGCAGTTCCCCCCGGGACAGGACCTATGGCTACACCTTC
CSSPRDRTYGYTF
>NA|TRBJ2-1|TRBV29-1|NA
TGCAGCCCCGGACAGCGGGAGCAGTTCTTC
CSPGQREQFF
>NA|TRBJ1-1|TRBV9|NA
TGTGCCAGCAGCGGAGTGGGGGCCAGAAACACTGAAGCTTTCTTT
CASSGVGARNTEAFF
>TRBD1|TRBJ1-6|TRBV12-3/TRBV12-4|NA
TGTGCCAGCAGTTTAGCCCCGGGACAGGGAGCCAATTCACCCCTCCACTTT
CASSLAPGQGANSPLHF
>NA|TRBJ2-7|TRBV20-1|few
TGCAGTGCTAGAGATCCCGCGACGAGCTCCTACGAGCAGTACTTC
CSARDPATSSYEQYF
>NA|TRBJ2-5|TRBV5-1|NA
TGCGCCAGCAGCTTCGGGGTTCTTCAAGAGACCCAGTACTTC
CASSFGVLQETQYF
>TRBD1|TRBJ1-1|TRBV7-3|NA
TGTGCCAGCAGCTTAATGGCAGGGGGTAACACTGAAGCTTTCTTT
CASSLMAGGNTEAFF
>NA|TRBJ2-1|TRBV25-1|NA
TGTGCCGGCAGTGAGCCCGGGATACAGTTCTTC
CAGSEPGIQFF
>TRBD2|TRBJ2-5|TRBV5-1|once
TGCGCCAGCAGCTTGTGGACTAGCGGGGGTACCTACAATGAGCAGTACTTC
CASSLWTSGGTYNEQYF
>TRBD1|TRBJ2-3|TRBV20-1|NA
TGCAGTGCTCTAGACAGGGGGCGCGTAGATACGCAGTATTTT
CSALDRGRVDTQYF
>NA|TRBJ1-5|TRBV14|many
TGTGCCAGCAGCCAAGATCCCAATCAGCCCCAGCATTTT
CASSQDPNQPQHF
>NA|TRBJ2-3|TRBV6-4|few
TGTGCCAGCAGTGACTCTGTCGGGGACACAGATACGCAGTATTTT
CASSDSVGDTDTQYF
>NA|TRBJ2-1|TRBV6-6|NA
TGTGCCAGCAGCCCCGTAGTGAGCGATGAGCAGTTCTTC
CASSPVVSDEQFF
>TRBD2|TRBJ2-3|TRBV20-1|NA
TGCAGTGCTAGCCGACTAGCGGGGGCCCCCCTAAGCACAGATACGCAGTATTTT
CSASRLAGAPLSTDTQYF
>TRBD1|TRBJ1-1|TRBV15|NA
TGTGCCACCAGCAGAGGCCCAGGGGGCGTTAACACTGAAGCTTTCTTT
CATSRGPGGVNTEAFF
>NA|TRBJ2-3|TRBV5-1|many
TGCGCCAGCACTTCCTTGGCGCGGGGCACAGATACGCAGTATTTT
CASTSLARGTDTQYF
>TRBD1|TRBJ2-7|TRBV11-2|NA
TGTGCCAGCAGCGTACTAACAGGGGGCTTCGACGAGCAGTACTTC
CASSVLTGGFDEQYF
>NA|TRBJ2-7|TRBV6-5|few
TGTGCCAGCAGTTACGATATGGATGGAGGGGGCGAGCAGTACTTC
CASSYDMDGGGEQYF
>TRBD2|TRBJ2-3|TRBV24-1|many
TGTGCCACCAGTGACTCCGGGACTACCACAGATACGCAGTATTTT
CATSDSGTTTDTQYF
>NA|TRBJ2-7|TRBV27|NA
TGTGCCAGCAGTGGGCACAACTCCTACGAGCAGTACTTC
CASSGHNSYEQYF
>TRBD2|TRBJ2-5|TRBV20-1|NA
TGCAGTGCTAGCAGTACTAGCGGGGGCCGCCGAGAGACCCAGTACTTC
CSASSTSGGRRETQYF
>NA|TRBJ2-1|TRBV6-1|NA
TGTGCCAGCAGTGAAGAGGGGGGGGGGAGCTCCTACAATGAGCAGTTCTTC
CASSEEGGGSSYNEQFF
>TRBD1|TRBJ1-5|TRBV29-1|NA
TGCAGCGCGACAGGGGACAGCAATCAGCCCCAGCATTTT
CSATGDSNQPQHF